What follows is one TCR beta chain and its context. This clone has only one observation. Its recognized antigen is unknown. Qualities for individual bases were not recorded, and no much larger clone is one base off. This specimen includes other DNA sequences encoding the same CDR3. The sample comes from a study of shared clonotypes between healthy human individuals (TCRdb year 2020). With regard to the full study: A few men and two women, aged 18 to 49 years, made up the cohort. Per donor, three plates each were used for CD4 naive and CD4 memory, two for CD8 naive, and one for CD8 memory. To increase sequencing depth and limit assay-specific biases, different laboratories used diverse techniques to prepare libraries and sequence TCR repertoires. Leukapheresis yielded between about 0.9 and 9.5 billion PBMCs per donor. Blood TCR repertoires of several healthy adults were deeply sequenced to estimate repertoire size and the extent of clonotype sharing between individuals.

Study-wide findings and limitations: Pairwise subsampling led to the expectation that sequencing depth would affect the degree of clonotype sharing among donors. Because the study included a small number of donors, the genetic and exposure-history diversity represented was limited. Only blood was sampled, and tissue TCR repertoires likely differ from those in blood. Naive subsets generally had larger estimated clonotype richness than memory subsets. Compared with non-shared clonotypes, clonotypes shared by all four sorted-subset donors had higher generation probabilities. Incomplete sequencing was indicated by rarefaction of sorted-subset datasets, despite the large sequencing depth. Sharing across a few donors was observed for about 5% of naive CD4, over 3% of naive CD8, about 2.3% of memory CD4, and around 0.42% of memory CD8 clonotypes.

For the CD8 naive samples, CD45RO-negative cells were positively selected for CCR7, yielding a CD45RA+CCR7+ population from which TemRA cells were excluded. Donors were healthy HIV-negative adults with no recently reported acute infections or vaccinations. Every donor was a Caucasian adult living in Nashville, Tennessee, USA. Blood was obtained by leukapheresis, after which PBMCs were separated by Ficoll-Histopaque density gradient centrifugation and cryopreserved in liquid nitrogen vapor phase. Purity and quantity of every magnetically sorted T cell population were checked by analytical flow cytometry. Each sorted fraction had its genomic DNA isolated and then quantified by UV absorbance on a Nanodrop 2000c. Using the deep immunoSEQ assay, TCR CDR3 regions were amplified from genomic DNA by multiplex PCR. For each cell subset, the extracted genomic DNA was distributed evenly across all wells of several immunoSEQ 96-well plates, and each plate served as one replicate. For sorted subsets, around 200 ng genomic DNA, equal to some 30,000 T cell genomes, was loaded into each replicate PCR. Purified libraries were quantified with a Qubit 3.0 fluorometer, sized on a Bioanalyzer 2100, and re-quantified with the KAPA Library Quantification kit. Every immunoSEQ 96-well plate was sequenced on a dedicated single-read 150-cycle Illumina NextSeq 550 flow cell. The authors' analysis ran thus. Because the immunoSEQ output included only junctional sequences and no quality scores, the filtering could not be the same as the filtering used for full-length reads. To assign V/J genes and CDR3, sequences were annotated against IMGT germline references using PyIR, a Python wrapper for IgBLAST v1.9. Any read was removed if the V/J assignment was weak (E-value above 1e-6), the CDR3 was missing, or the read contained stop codons, out-of-frame junctions, or ambiguous translated residues. A V3J clonotype was defined by an identical inferred V gene, J gene, and CDR3 amino acid sequence. To compute the percentage overlap between repertoires, the number of shared unique clonotypes was divided by the size of the smaller repertoire. Repertoire richness was assessed with RTK rarefaction, the Chao1 estimator, and Recon v2.1 estimates of unobserved clonotypes. Generation probabilities were computed with OLGA for all TCRbeta clonotypes obtained by the gDNA method from a handful of donors. Entries here come from immuneACCESS through TCRdb and include only in-frame sequences with V and J called. Some clones fail to appear in such tables; in the studies checked, an unresolved V gene covers under half of the shortfall, and the cause of the remainder is unknown. Clone size and the V and J calls come from that table; the DNA yielded D and trimming. Recorded for this sample are approximately 720,000 clones; about 92% of them occurred a single time. Approximately 24% of the sample belongs to the ten largest clones.

Clipping removes 1 base from V and 4 bases from J, with 4 as the unmatched junction base count. The CDR3, from cysteine to phenylalanine, totals 14 residues. Kept here is only the CDR3 DNA, which spans 42 bases and is read in frame from base 1. Taken from the germline V gene, the CDR1 and CDR2 loops are LGHNA and YSLEER. This TCR came from a man aged 25 to 45 in good health. Recombination joined TRBV4-3 with TRBJ2-7; 7 central bases correspond to TRBD2. The sequencing sample was made of naive CD8+ T cells sorted from blood. Interpreted using the paper, the cell subset or site label stands for: CD45RA+CCR7+. The sequence in DNA is TGCGCCAGCAGCCAAGGGGGGGGACTTTACGAGCAGTACTTC. Its protein product is CASSQGGGLYEQYF.